This TCR beta chain was sequenced in a study of cytomegalovirus exposure and HLA in healthy donors. The study ran its PCR with 60 Vbeta and 13 Jbeta primers. Assay used: immunoSEQ multiplex PCR; TCRdb lists only in-frame clones, some missing. The sample yields around 130,000 clones, around four fifths seen once. Germline CDR1 is MNHEY and CDR2 is SVGAGI. There are 15 residues in the CDR3. Trimming removed 6 bases from V and 0 bases from J; junction bases left unmatched: 4. The rearrangement uses TRBV6-5 and TRBJ2-1, with 8 nucleotides matching TRBD2. Sequenced input: PBMCs. This receptor was taken from a man aged 30-40 years in good health and CMV-seronegative. CDR3 nucleotides: TGTGCCAGCAGCCGAGCGGGGGCCTCCTACAATGAGCAGTTCTTC. This encodes CASSRAGASYNEQFF.